Shown below are 12 T cell receptor beta chains from a single sample sequenced in a study of T cell responses to AZD1222 COVID-19 vaccine. Generated by immunoSEQ multiplex PCR, the TCRdb table keeps only in-frame clones and is missing some. This sample yields 45,000 to 55,000 clones, of which 80% to 90% are seen a single time; 9.5% to 13% belongs to the top ten. The sequenced sample was peripheral blood, obtained on day 0 of AZD1222 vaccination. The receptors originated from an adult in good health.

This clone was picked up one time. This sequence joins TRBV7-2 and TRBJ1-1; perhaps TRBD1 as D (6 bases). There are 15 residues in the CDR3. In germline, CDR1 is SGHTA, CDR2 FQGNSA. V lost 1 base and J 3 bases, leaving 12 bases between the germline ends. CDR3 loop: CASSLDLGAYTEAFF. The CDR3 region has the DNA TGTGCCAGCAGCTTAGATCTGGGGGCGTACACTGAAGCTTTCTTT.

The chain joins TRBV6-5 to TRBJ1-1; perhaps TRBD1 as D (5 bases). Germline V gene data show CDR1 as MNHEY and CDR2 as SVGAGI. The CDR3 has 13 amino acids. V was pared by 6 bases and J by 1 base, with 9 bases between. The DNA of the CDR3 is TGTGCCAGCAGGCTACAGGAGAACACTGAAGCTTTCTTT. Encoded protein: CASRLQENTEAFF.

This clone occurred once. V is TRBV7-2 and J is TRBJ1-4; 10 bases match TRBD1. Germline values: CDR1 SGHTA, CDR2 FQGNSA. The V gene end was trimmed by 5 bases and the J gene end by 5 bases; junction bases not matched to a gene: 8. The CDR3 length is 16 residues. This chain's CDR3 is CASSMLAGQGNEKLFF. The DNA for the CDR3 is TGTGCCAGCAGCATGTTGGCGGGACAGGGGAATGAAAAACTGTTTTTT. Full variable domain (outside the CDR3, taken from reference TRBV7-2 and TRBJ1-4): GAGVSQSPSNKVTEKGKDVELRCDPISGHTALYWYRQSLGQGLEFLIYFQGNSAPDKSGLPSDRFSAERTGGSVSTLTIQRTQQEDSAVYLCASSMLAGQGNEKLFFGSGTQLSVL.

This chain connects TRBV7-2 to TRBJ2-5; 10 bases fit TRBD2. The CDR3 is made up of 16 amino acids. Germline loops: CDR1 SGHTA, CDR2 FQGNSA. After removal of 5 bases from V and 2 bases from J, the junction contained 8 bases not matched to a gene. The CDR3 DNA reads as TGTGCCAGCAGCCAAAGAGCGGGGGGGGTTCAAGAGACCCAGTACTTC. It encodes CASSQRAGGVQETQYF.

The chain links TRBV3-1 (or the pseudogene TRBV3-2) to TRBJ2-7; D uncertain. V lost 0 bases, J lost 7 bases, and 10 bases lay in between. CDR3 length: 13 amino acids. Per germline, CDR1 LGHDT and CDR2 YNNKEL (reference sequence). The DNA for the CDR3 is TGTGCCAGCAGCCAAGATCGAGTGGGGGAGCAGTACTTC. It codes for CASSQDRVGEQYF.

This chain connects TRBV24-1 to TRBJ2-1; no clear D. There are 11 residues in the CDR3. Germline CDR1 reads KGHDR; CDR2 reads SFDVKD. V was trimmed by 6 bases and J by 5 bases, leaving 4 bases between them. Written as DNA, the CDR3 is TGTGCCACCAGTCGACACAATGAGCAGTTCTTC. It codes for CATSRHNEQFF.

The chain's CDR3 is CASSQQGSNQPQHF. The CDR3 DNA reads as TGTGCCAGCTCACAACAGGGTAGCAATCAGCCCCAGCATTTT. V gene TRBV18 combines with J gene TRBJ1-5, with D perhaps TRBD1 (6 bases). CDR3 length: 14 amino acids. V was trimmed by 4 bases and J by 0 bases, leaving 7 bases between them. Germline loops: CDR1 KGHSH, CDR2 LQKENI.

The V call is TRBV5-1, the J call TRBJ1-6, with D maybe TRBD1 (6 bases). Looked up from germline, CDR1 is SGHRS and CDR2 is YFSETQ. The CDR3 is 15 amino acids. V gave up 3 bases and J gave up 5 bases, with 12 bases separating them. The CDR3 region has the DNA TGCGCCAGCAGCTCTGGGGGCGTTAATAATTCACCCCTCCACTTT. This sequence encodes CASSSGGVNNSPLHF.

A single count supports this clone. The V gene is TRBV10-1, the J gene TRBJ2-1; D possibly uses TRBD1 or TRBD2 (5 bases each). CDR1 WNHNN and CDR2 SYGVQD come from the germline V gene (reference sequence). V shed 8 bases and J shed 9 bases, with 14 bases lying between them. This CDR3 has 12 residues. As DNA, the CDR3 is TGCGCCAGCGGGACGCTAGTGACTGAGCAGTTCTTC. The encoded protein is CASGTLVTEQFF.

This chain connects TRBV7-2 to TRBJ1-5; 7 bases match TRBD1. The CDR3 has 13 residues. Trimming cost V 5 bases and J 4 bases; bases outside gene matches: 2. Germline CDR1 and CDR2: SGHTA and FQGNSA. CDR3 DNA sequence: TGTGCCAGCAGCGTCAGGGGGAATCAGCCCCAGCATTTT. This codes for CASSVRGNQPQHF. Variable domain in full (rest from reference TRBV7-2 and TRBJ1-5): GAGVSQSPSNKVTEKGKDVELRCDPISGHTALYWYRQSLGQGLEFLIYFQGNSAPDKSGLPSDRFSAERTGGSVSTLTIQRTQQEDSAVYLCASSVRGNQPQHFGDGTRLSIL.

CDR3: CARSLGAVRPRGNQPQHF. DNA of the CDR3: TGTGCCAGAAGCTTGGGGGCAGTCAGGCCACGGGGCAATCAGCCCCAGCATTTT. The V and J genes are TRBV5-3 and TRBJ1-5, with D unclear. TRBV5-3 is identified as an open reading frame with a role that is uncertain. Trimming left V 0 bases short and J 2 bases short, with 18 bases between. CDR3 length: 18 residues.

The chain joins TRBV6-1 to TRBJ2-7; a weak D match, TRBD1 (5 bases). The CDR3 length is 19 residues. Trimming took 4 bases from V and 0 from J, leaving 25 bases between them. Germline assignment: CDR1 MNHNS and CDR2 SASEGT. The CDR3 coding sequence is TGTGCCAGCAGTGGGGGCTCGGGTGGAAGCTACCCCAGCTCCTACGAGCAGTACTTC. Translating it yields CASSGGSGGSYPSSYEQYF.